This TCR beta chain was observed in a study of blood T cell repertoires in COVID-19. The method was immunoSEQ multiplex PCR; TCRdb's version includes in-frame clones alone and lacks a portion of them. Seen here are about 64,000 clones, over 75% observed once, and the top ten hold approximately 3%. The CDR3 length is 16 residues. Germline V gives CDR1 SGHAT, CDR2 FQNNGV. Between the trimmed V and J ends, which lost 1 base and 0 bases, there was a span of 10 bases. The TCR comes from a man aged 45 to 65 with active COVID-19. The sample taken for sequencing was peripheral blood. V is TRBV11-2 and J is TRBJ2-1; possible D gene TRBD2, 6 bases. The CDR3 sequence is CASSLGGIFSYNEQFF. CDR3 coding DNA: TGTGCCAGCAGCTTAGGCGGGATTTTCTCCTACAATGAGCAGTTCTTC.